This T cell receptor (beta chain) is drawn from a study of T cell responses to AZD1222 COVID-19 vaccine. The study's findings and limits: Two AZD1222 doses significantly raised spike-specific TCR breadth and depth over controls.

From germline, CDR1 is SGHVS and CDR2 FNYEAQ. The CDR3 runs to 15 residues. V was pared by 4 bases and J by 0 bases, with 4 bases of the junction left unmatched. Assay: immunoSEQ multiplex PCR; the TCRdb copy retains only in-frame clones and omits some. The sample has 72,000 or so clones, around 85% seen once. Comment on this clone: The antigen is not known.

This clonotype originated in an adult in good health. The V and J genes are TRBV7-6 and TRBJ1-2, with TRBD1 matching 8 bases. The sample consisted of peripheral blood, taken on day 0 of AZD1222 vaccination. The CDR3 reads CASSSQTGANYGYTF. In DNA form, the CDR3 reads TGTGCCAGCAGCTCCCAGACAGGGGCTAACTATGGCTACACCTTC.